The 7 T cell receptor beta chains below all came from one sample that was sequenced in a study of identical twins. TCRdb re-derived calls from the 5' RACE reads in MiXCR, one entry per CDR3 protein. The repertoire holds about 890,000 distinct CDR3 sequences, with over 9% as singletons. These data also formed part of another study, on yellow fever vaccine responses in identical twins.

The sample consisted of PBMCs. The receptors shown here come from a woman between 18 and 29 years old in good health.

This clonotype was seen at least ten times. This chain connects TRBV12-3 or TRBV12-4 to TRBJ2-1, with TRBD2 identical over 11 bases. V shed 5 bases, J shed 2 bases, and the junction held 8 bases outside the gene matches. The CDR3 is 17 amino acids. CDR3 sequence (DNA): TGTGCCAGCAGTCCGAGACTAGCGGGACAACCCTACAATGAGCAGTTCTTC. Translated: CASSPRLAGQPYNEQFF.

The chain has TRBV6-1 and TRBJ2-7; TRBD1 matches 7 bases. V dropped 6 bases and J dropped 5; count of bases not matched to a gene: 7. CDR3 length: 13 residues. Germline CDR1 and CDR2: MNHNS and SASEGT. CDR3: CASRRGPGDEQYV. DNA of the CDR3: TGTGCCAGCAGGAGGGGGCCGGGTGACGAGCAGTACGTC.

This clonotype was detected only a few times. The chain links TRBV5-1 to TRBJ2-2; D is possibly TRBD1 (6 bases). This CDR3 comprises 14 residues. Germline CDR1 is SGHRS and CDR2 is YFSETQ. Trimming shortened V by 0 bases and J by 7 bases, and 10 bases separated the two germline ends. This CDR3 is CASSLGQANGELFF. CDR3 DNA sequence: TGCGCCAGCAGCTTGGGACAGGCAAACGGGGAGCTGTTTTTT.

The CDR3 spells CASSILNNNEQFF. DNA for the CDR3: TGTGCCAGTAGTATCTTAAACAACAATGAGCAGTTCTTC. This chain links TRBV19 with TRBJ2-1; D unresolved. Looked up from germline, CDR1 is LNHDA and CDR2 is SQIVND (reference sequence). The CDR3 is made up of 13 amino acids. Trimming took off 3 bases at V and 5 bases at J, with 8 bases between the two ends.

This chain connects TRBV5-1 to TRBJ2-2; no clear D. Per the germline V gene, CDR1 is SGHRS and CDR2 is YFSETQ. CDR3 length: 16 amino acids. Trimming took off 5 bases at V and 0 bases at J, with 14 bases between the two ends. CDR3 amino acids: CASSGPAATNTGELFF. The CDR3 region has the DNA TGCGCCAGCAGTGGTCCTGCGGCAACGAACACCGGGGAGCTGTTTTTT.

This clonotype turned up a few times. This rearrangement joins TRBV3-1 to TRBJ2-1; TRBD2 matches at 8 bases. The length of the CDR3 is 17 residues. V trimming: 4 bases; J trimming: 2 bases; junction bases outside the gene matches: 10. The germline V gene has CDR1 LGHDT and CDR2 YNNKEL (reference sequence). CDR3 bases: TGTGCCAGCAGCCCCACCCGCGGGGGGAGCCCCTACAATGAGCAGTTCTTC. Protein: CASSPTRGGSPYNEQFF.

The rearrangement uses TRBV4-2 and TRBJ1-1, with D perhaps TRBD1 (6 bases). The V end was cut by 0 bases, the J end by 0 bases, with 17 bases between. CDR1 and CDR2 (germline): LGHNA, YNFKEQ. The CDR3 has 18 residues. The CDR3 reads CASSQDSSDRVMNTEAFF. DNA of the CDR3: TGTGCCAGCAGCCAAGACAGTTCGGACAGAGTCATGAACACTGAAGCTTTCTTT.